The 22 T cell receptor beta chains given below trace back to one sample, sequenced in a study of immune evolution from preneoplasia to lung adenocarcinoma. Assay: immunoSEQ multiplex PCR; the TCRdb copy retains only in-frame clones and omits some. The sample has more than 25,000 clones, less than 80% seen once. Sample: FFPE invasive lung adenocarcinoma tissue. Every receptor here comes from a person in their sixties with invasive lung adenocarcinoma. Some clones in this sample may be carry-over from other donors' samples.

J is TRBJ2-1 and V is TRBV6-4; no clear D gene. Germline CDR1 is MRHNA and CDR2 is SNTAGT. This CDR3 spans 14 amino acids. The V end lost 4 bases, the J end lost 8 bases, and 15 bases lay between the germline ends. The CDR3 DNA follows: TGTGCCAGCAGTGCAAGGCTAGTGGGCGATGAGCAGTTCTTC. Its translation is CASSARLVGDEQFF.

The chain joins TRBV4-2 to TRBJ1-2, with 7 positions matching TRBD1. V was clipped by 4 bases and J by 2 bases; unmatched bases: 7. The CDR3 runs 15 residues. In germline, CDR1 is LGHNA, CDR2 YNFKEQ. CDR3 amino acids: CASSPGDRPNYGYTF. The CDR3 DNA reads TGTGCCAGCAGCCCCGGGGACAGACCAAACTATGGCTACACCTTC.

The chain combines TRBV2 with TRBJ2-3, with 8 positions matching TRBD2. The germline V gene has CDR1 SNHLY and CDR2 FYNNEI. CDR3 length equals 12 residues. J lost 5 bases, V lost 7 bases, and 2 bases had no gene match. The CDR3 loop is CASNLAGDTQYF. The DNA of the CDR3 is TGTGCCAGCAACCTAGCGGGAGATACGCAGTATTTT.

The V gene is TRBV15, the J gene TRBJ2-5; D is ambiguous. The length of the CDR3 is 15 residues. The germline V gene has CDR1 LNHNV and CDR2 YYDKDF (reference sequence). The V and J ends lost 0 bases and 7 bases respectively, with 15 bases between them. CDR3 region: CATSRDRAAVGTQYF. As DNA, the CDR3 is TGTGCCACCAGCAGAGATCGCGCTGCGGTGGGGACCCAGTACTTC. The full variable domain, rest sourced from reference TRBV15 and TRBJ2-5, is DAMVIQNPRYQVTQFGKPVTLSCSQTLNHNVMYWYQQKSSQAPKLLFHYYDKDFNNEADTPDNFQSRRPNTSFCFLDIRSPGLGDTAMYLCATSRDRAAVGTQYFGPGTRLLVL.

The CDR3 region is CASSEQGEEETQYF. The CDR3 DNA reads TGTGCCAGCAGCGAACAGGGGGAGGAGGAGACCCAGTACTTC. This chain joins TRBV5-6 and TRBJ2-5, with 8 bases identical to TRBD1. The J segment lost 5 bases and the V segment lost 4 bases, leaving 7 bases of the junction unmatched. Germline V gene lookup returns CDR1 SGHDT and CDR2 YYEEEE. This CDR3 spans 14 amino acids.

V and J are TRBV6-6 and TRBJ2-5; 11 bases are shared with TRBD1. Germline V gene sequence: CDR1 MNHNY, CDR2 SVGAGI (reference sequence). This CDR3 has 14 amino acids. V gave up 6 bases and J gave up 6 bases; unmatched junction bases: 6. The CDR3 coding sequence is TGTGCCAGCAGGACGGGACAGGGGGGACAGACCCAGTACTTC. Residues: CASRTGQGGQTQYF.

This chain joins TRBV7-2 and TRBJ2-3; D possibly corresponds to TRBD2 (6 bases). This CDR3 spans 15 amino acids. Germline CDR1 is SGHTA and CDR2 is FQGNSA. V lost 5 bases, J lost 3 bases, and 15 bases lay in between. CDR3 in amino acids: CASSLGLRRTDTQYF. DNA of the CDR3: TGTGCCAGCAGCCTGGGACTTCGGAGAACAGATACGCAGTATTTT.

V usage is TRBV7-8 and J usage is TRBJ1-2, with 10 bases that match TRBD1. After removal of 3 bases from V and 6 bases from J, the junction contained 4 bases not matched to a gene. Germline CDR1 and CDR2: SGHVS and FQNEAQ. The CDR3 sequence is 14 residues long. The CDR3 is CASSFRDRGHGYTF. CDR3 nucleotides: TGTGCCAGCAGCTTCCGGGACAGGGGCCATGGCTACACCTTC.

This chain connects TRBV15 to TRBJ1-1; TRBD1 matches at 9 bases. Trimming removed 0 bases from V and 6 bases from J; junction bases left unmatched: 8. The germline CDR1 and CDR2 sequences are LNHNV and YYDKDF (reference sequence). This CDR3 has 16 residues. CDR3 loop: CATSRDWGQGTPEAFF. In DNA, the CDR3 is TGTGCCACCAGCAGAGATTGGGGACAGGGCACCCCTGAAGCTTTCTTT.

The CDR3: CASSKGLIETQYF. CDR3 DNA: TGTGCCAGTAGTAAGGGACTCATAGAGACCCAGTACTTC. V is TRBV19 and J is TRBJ2-5; D may be TRBD2 (6 bases). V gave up 4 bases and J gave up 4 bases, with 10 bases separating them. This CDR3 region has 13 residues. Germline V gives CDR1 LNHDA, CDR2 SQIVND (reference sequence).

This clone is medium-sized by share. The rearrangement uses TRBV10-3 and TRBJ2-5, with 7 bases that match TRBD1. The CDR3 length is 11 residues. CDR1 and CDR2 from the germline V gene are ENHRY and SYGVKD. The junction had 4 bases not matched to a gene; V was cut back by 10 bases and J by 5 bases. The CDR3 region has the DNA TGTGCCACCAGGGACAGTGAGACCCAGTACTTC. It encodes CATRDSETQYF.

This clone was observed a handful of times. V usage is TRBV13 and J usage is TRBJ2-5, with D perhaps TRBD1 (6 bases). Trimming stripped 0 bases from V and 3 bases from J, with 14 bases between. The CDR3 has 16 residues. CDR1 is PRHDT and CDR2 is FYEKMQ in the germline V gene (reference sequence). The CDR3 nucleotides are TGTGCCAGCAGCTTAGGCTCGGGAACAGGGAAAGAGACCCAGTACTTC. Protein: CASSLGSGTGKETQYF.

V is TRBV11-2 and J is TRBJ2-7; D is unresolved. V lost 1 base to trimming and J lost 7 bases, with 11 bases between them. Germline V gene data show CDR1 as SGHAT and CDR2 as FQNNGV. The CDR3 extends over 13 amino acids. DNA for the CDR3: TGTGCCAGCAGCTTAGTCCCGTCGGAGGAGCAGTACTTC. Encoded protein: CASSLVPSEEQYF. The whole variable domain, remainder taken from reference TRBV11-2 and TRBJ2-7, is EAGVAQSPRYKIIEKRQSVAFWCNPISGHATLYWYQQILGQGPKLLIQFQNNGVVDDSQLPKDRFSAERLKGVDSTLKIQPAKLEDSAVYLCASSLVPSEEQYFGPGTRLTVT.

The V call is TRBV5-4, the J call TRBJ2-3; 10 bases fit TRBD1. Germline V gene lookup returns CDR1 SGHNT and CDR2 YYREEE (reference sequence). V lost 9 bases and J lost 3; bases outside the gene matches: 7. The CDR3 has 14 residues. CDR3 DNA: TGTGCCATTAGGACAGGGGGATATACAGATACGCAGTATTTT. Translating gives CAIRTGGYTDTQYF.

The V and J genes are TRBV11-2 and TRBJ2-2, with D tentatively TRBD2 (6 bases). V lost 1 base and J lost 13, with 10 bases in between. The CDR3 sequence is 12 residues long. Germline CDR1 and CDR2: SGHAT and FQNNGV. CDR3 residues: CASSLVEGSLFF. The DNA for the CDR3 is TGTGCCAGCAGCTTAGTGGAGGGATCGCTGTTTTTT.

The chain employs TRBV5-4 and TRBJ2-3; 12 bases match TRBD2. CDR3 length equals 16 residues. Germline V gene data show CDR1 as SGHNT and CDR2 as YYREEE (reference sequence). V was clipped by 2 bases and J by 0 bases; unmatched bases: 1. In DNA form, the CDR3 reads TGTGCCAGCAGCTTAGGGACTAGCGGGAGCACAGATACGCAGTATTTT. Residues: CASSLGTSGSTDTQYF.

The chain is built from TRBV5-1 and TRBJ1-1; TRBD1 matches 7 bases. This CDR3 has 15 amino acids. Germline V gene data show CDR1 as SGHRS and CDR2 as YFSETQ. Germline trimming cut 4 bases from V and 1 base from J; bases unmatched to any gene: 7. Here the CDR3 reads CASSPRDSPNTEAFF. CDR3 coding DNA: TGCGCCAGCAGCCCCCGGGACAGCCCGAACACTGAAGCTTTCTTT.

V usage is TRBV4-1 and J usage is TRBJ2-7; 8 bases line up with TRBD1. The CDR3 sequence is 15 residues long. Germline loops: CDR1 MGHRA, CDR2 YSYEKL. Trimming removed 1 base from V and 3 bases from J; junction bases left unmatched: 5. CDR3 in amino acids: CASSQVAGQVYEQYF. The CDR3 DNA follows: TGCGCCAGCAGCCAAGTTGCGGGACAGGTCTACGAGCAGTACTTC.

The J gene is TRBJ2-1, the V gene TRBV4-1; 9 bases align to TRBD2. The CDR3 contains 16 residues. Per the germline V gene, CDR1 is MGHRA and CDR2 is YSYEKL. Losses at the gene ends were 0 bases for V and 7 bases for J; bases not matched to a gene: 7. The CDR3 DNA sequence: TGCGCCAGCAGCCAAGACGGCGGGGGGGGGACTAATGAGCAGTTCTTC. Residues: CASSQDGGGGTNEQFF.

This clone counts as medium-sized. The genes are TRBV19 and TRBJ2-5; D is perhaps TRBD1 (6 bases). V lost 1 base and J lost 5, with 11 bases in between. Germline CDR1 LNHDA, CDR2 SQIVND (reference sequence). This CDR3 comprises 14 residues. The CDR3 loop is CASSIGGTSETQYF. As DNA, the CDR3 is TGTGCCAGTAGTATAGGGGGGACATCTGAGACCCAGTACTTC.

This chain uses TRBV19 with TRBJ1-5; no clear D. Trimming shortened V by 3 bases and J by 5 bases, and 8 bases separated the two germline ends. Germline V gene data show CDR1 as LNHDA and CDR2 as SQIVND (reference sequence). The CDR3 contains 13 residues. The CDR3 sequence: CASSIQPYQPQHF. The CDR3, as DNA: TGTGCCAGTAGTATCCAGCCCTATCAGCCCCAGCATTTT.

The chain joins TRBV27 to TRBJ1-4, with 7 bases fitting TRBD1. The CDR3 is made up of 16 amino acids. The V and J ends lost 2 bases and 4 bases, in that order; junction bases with no gene match: 7. CDR1 and CDR2 from the germline V gene are MNHEY and SMNVEV (reference sequence). The CDR3, as DNA: TGTGCCAGCAGTTTAGTCTCGGGACAGATTAATGAAAAACTGTTTTTT. Translation: CASSLVSGQINEKLFF.